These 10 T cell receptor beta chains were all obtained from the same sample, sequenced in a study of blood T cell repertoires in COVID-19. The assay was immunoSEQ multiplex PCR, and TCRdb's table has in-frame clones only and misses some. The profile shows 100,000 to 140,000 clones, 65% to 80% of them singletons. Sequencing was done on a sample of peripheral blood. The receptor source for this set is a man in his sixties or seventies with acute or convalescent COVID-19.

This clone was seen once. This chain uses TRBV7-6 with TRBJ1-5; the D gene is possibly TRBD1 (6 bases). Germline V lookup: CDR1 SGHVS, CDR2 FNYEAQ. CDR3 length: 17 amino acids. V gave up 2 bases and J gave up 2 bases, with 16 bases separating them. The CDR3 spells CASSLIPISGGNQPQHF. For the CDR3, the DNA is TGTGCCAGCAGCTTAATCCCGATCTCAGGGGGCAATCAGCCCCAGCATTTT.

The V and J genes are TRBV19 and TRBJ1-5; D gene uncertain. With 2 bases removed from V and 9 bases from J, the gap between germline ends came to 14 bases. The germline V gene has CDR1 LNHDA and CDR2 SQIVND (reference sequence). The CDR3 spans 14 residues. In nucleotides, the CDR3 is TGTGCCAGTAGTATAATCCCCCCCAGACTGCCCCAGCATTTT. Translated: CASSIIPPRLPQHF.

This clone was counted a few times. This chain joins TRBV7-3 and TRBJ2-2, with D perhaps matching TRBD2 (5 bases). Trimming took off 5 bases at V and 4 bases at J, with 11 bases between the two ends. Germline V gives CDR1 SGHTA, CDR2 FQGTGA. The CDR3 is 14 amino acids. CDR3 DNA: TGTGCCAGCAGCAAACTAGTATCCACCGGGGAGCTGTTTTTT. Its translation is CASSKLVSTGELFF.

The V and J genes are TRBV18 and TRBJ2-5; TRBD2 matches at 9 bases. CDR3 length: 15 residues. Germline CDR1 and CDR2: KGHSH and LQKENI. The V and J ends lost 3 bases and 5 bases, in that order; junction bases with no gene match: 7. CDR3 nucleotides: TGTGCCAGCTCACCGTCGGGACTAGCAGTGGAGACCCAGTACTTC. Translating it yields CASSPSGLAVETQYF.

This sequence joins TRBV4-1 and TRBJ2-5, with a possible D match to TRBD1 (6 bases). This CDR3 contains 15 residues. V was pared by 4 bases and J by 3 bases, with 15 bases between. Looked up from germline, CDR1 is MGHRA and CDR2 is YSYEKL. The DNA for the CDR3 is TGCGCCAGCAGCCTGGGACAAGTTGACGAAGAGACCCAGTACTTC. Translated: CASSLGQVDEETQYF.

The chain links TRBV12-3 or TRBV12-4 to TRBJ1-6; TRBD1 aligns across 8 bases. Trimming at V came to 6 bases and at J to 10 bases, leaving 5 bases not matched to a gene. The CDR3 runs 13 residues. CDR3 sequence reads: CASSVRGQSPLHF. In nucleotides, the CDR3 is TGTGCCAGCAGCGTCAGGGGGCAATCACCCCTCCACTTT.

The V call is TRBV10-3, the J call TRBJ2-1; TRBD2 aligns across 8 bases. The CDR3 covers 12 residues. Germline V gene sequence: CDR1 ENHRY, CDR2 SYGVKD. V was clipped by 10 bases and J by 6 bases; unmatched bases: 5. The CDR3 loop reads CASSGGPNEQFF. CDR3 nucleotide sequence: TGTGCCAGCTCGGGGGGGCCCAATGAGCAGTTCTTC.

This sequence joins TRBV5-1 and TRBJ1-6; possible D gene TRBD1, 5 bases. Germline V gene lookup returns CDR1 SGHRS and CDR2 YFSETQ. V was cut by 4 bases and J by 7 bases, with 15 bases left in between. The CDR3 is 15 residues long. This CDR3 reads CASSGDSSGNSPLHF. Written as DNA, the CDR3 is TGCGCCAGCAGCGGCGACAGTTCGGGCAATTCACCCCTCCACTTT.

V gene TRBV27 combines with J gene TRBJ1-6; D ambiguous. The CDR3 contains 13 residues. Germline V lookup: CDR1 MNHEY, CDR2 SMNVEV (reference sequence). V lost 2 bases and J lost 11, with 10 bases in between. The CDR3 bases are TGTGCCAGCAGTTTAGGCATGGCGGCACCCCTCCACTTT. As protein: CASSLGMAAPLHF.

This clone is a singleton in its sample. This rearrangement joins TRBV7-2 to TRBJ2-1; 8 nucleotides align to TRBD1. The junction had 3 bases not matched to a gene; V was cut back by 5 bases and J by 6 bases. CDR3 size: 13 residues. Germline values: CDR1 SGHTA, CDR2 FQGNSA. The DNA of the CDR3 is TGTGCCAGCAGCGGACAGGGATTCAATGAGCAGTTCTTC. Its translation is CASSGQGFNEQFF.